One and the same sample provided the 23 T cell receptor beta chains below, sequenced in a study of post-analysis software for immune sequencing data. General study results and limits: TRBV5-6, TRBV5-1 and TRBV20-1 belonged to a set of about 5 TRBV segments that were more frequent in patients than controls.

Tagging with unique molecular identifiers was a feature of the TCR beta cDNA libraries. TCRdb recomputed calls from the PCR reads with MiXCR, one row per CDR3 protein. Of about 500,000 distinct CDR3 sequences in the sample, roughly 46% were seen once. Their antigens are not known. Sequencing was performed on blood. These receptors all stem from a girl aged 10 to 17 with multiple sclerosis.

This clonotype was recorded a few times. The V gene is TRBV4-1, the J gene TRBJ2-7, with D possibly TRBD2 on 5 matching bases. The germline V gene has CDR1 MGHRA and CDR2 YSYEKL. Trimming pared 5 bases from V and 4 bases from J, leaving 18 bases between. There are 15 residues in the CDR3. CDR3 in amino acids: CASSSSPGNIYEQYF. In DNA, the CDR3 is TGCGCCAGCAGCTCAAGTCCGGGAAACATTTACGAGCAGTACTTC.

This clonotype was recorded many times. The chain links TRBV20-1 to TRBJ1-2, with a weak D call TRBD1 (5 bases). V dropped 1 base and J dropped 4 bases, with 10 bases sitting between them. This CDR3 is built from 13 residues. Germline CDR1 is DFQATT and CDR2 is SNEGSKA (reference sequence). The CDR3 nucleotides read TGCAGTGCTAGAGCCTGGGGCCTCTATGGCTACACCTTC. Protein sequence: CSARAWGLYGYTF.

The chain recombines TRBV29-1 with TRBJ1-4; D might be TRBD1 (5 bases). The CDR3 is 13 residues long. The ends were cut back, 4 bases at V and 7 bases at J, with 13 bases in the middle. The germline CDR1 and CDR2 sequences are SQVTM and ANQGSEA. The CDR3: CSVGGSKGEKLFF. The CDR3 coding sequence is TGCAGCGTTGGGGGGTCCAAGGGTGAAAAACTGTTTTTT.

Notes on this clonotype: Compared with germline, one end of the junction differs, possibly owing to a read error. The chain joins TRBV5-1 to TRBJ2-7; 12 positions agree with TRBD1. The V gene's germline CDR1 is SGHRS and CDR2 YFSETQ. The CDR3 loop spans 18 amino acids. This chain's CDR3 is CASSLGGTGGILPYGQYF. The CDR3 nucleotides are TGCGCCAGCAGCCTGGGCGGGACAGGGGGCATCCTTCCCTACGGGCAGTACTTC.

This clonotype was seen only a few times. This chain uses TRBV6-2 or TRBV6-3 with TRBJ2-2; D is possibly TRBD2 (6 bases). The germline V gene has CDR1 MNHEY and CDR2 SVGEGT. The V end was cut by 2 bases, the J end by 6 bases, with 13 bases between. The length of the CDR3 is 15 residues. The CDR3 nucleotides read TGTGCCAGCAGTTACGCACTAGCAATTGCCGGGGAGCTGTTTTTT. Its protein product is CASSYALAIAGELFF.

This clonotype has a handful of counts. The CDR3 nucleotides read TGTGCCAGCAGTCGACAGAATTCTGAGCAGTACTTC. Its protein product is CASSRQNSEQYF. The chain links TRBV28 to TRBJ2-4; D is perhaps TRBD1 (5 bases). Germline V gives CDR1 MDHEN, CDR2 SYDVKM. The ends were cut back, 5 bases at V and 13 bases at J, with 15 bases in the middle. The CDR3 runs to 12 residues.

This chain connects TRBV5-6 to TRBJ2-1, with D possibly being TRBD2 (5 bases). Germline CDR1 reads SGHDT; CDR2 reads YYEEEE. The V and J ends lost 1 base and 5 bases respectively, with 16 bases between them. The CDR3 is made up of 16 amino acids. The CDR3 is CASSLNQGLLHNEQFF. The CDR3 DNA is TGTGCCAGCAGCTTGAACCAAGGACTCCTCCACAATGAGCAGTTCTTC.

This clonotype was seen more than once but under ten times. CDR3 in amino acids: CSARDEGRGSTDTQYF. The CDR3 DNA is TGCAGTGCTAGAGATGAGGGTCGGGGGAGTACAGATACGCAGTATTTT. The chain has TRBV20-1 and TRBJ2-3; a weak D match, TRBD2 (6 bases). Germline lookup yields CDR1 DFQATT and CDR2 SNEGSKA (reference sequence). V dropped 0 bases and J dropped 3 bases, with 16 bases sitting between them. The CDR3 covers 16 residues.

V and J are TRBV28 and TRBJ2-1; a possible D gene is TRBD2 (6 bases). V shed 7 bases and J shed 3 bases, with 16 bases lying between them. The CDR3 length is 15 residues. Germline loops: CDR1 MDHEN, CDR2 SYDVKM. The CDR3 nucleotides are TGTGCCAGCACCTTTAGCGGAGAGGTCTACAATGAGCAGTTCTTC. This gives the protein CASTFSGEVYNEQFF.

The CDR3 reads CATSRARQGTYEQYF. DNA for the CDR3: TGTGCCACCAGCAGGGCACGACAGGGGACCTACGAGCAGTACTTC. The chain joins TRBV15 to TRBJ2-7; 8 bases match TRBD1. With V trimmed by 3 bases and J by 2 bases, 6 bases remained unmatched. CDR1 and CDR2 (germline): LNHNV, YYDKDF (reference sequence). The CDR3 has 15 amino acids.

The table lists this clonotype with a few counts. The chain uses TRBV20-1 and TRBJ1-4; 9 bases fit TRBD1. CDR1 and CDR2 (germline): DFQATT, SNEGSKA (reference sequence). V shed 0 bases and J 6 bases; nucleotides not matched to a gene: 5. The CDR3 sequence is 15 residues long. The CDR3 sequence: CSARDVRTGDEKLFF. CDR3 coding DNA: TGCAGTGCTAGAGATGTCCGGACAGGGGATGAAAAACTGTTTTTT.

This chain uses TRBV7-3 with TRBJ2-1, with TRBD2 matching over 7 bases. From germline, CDR1 is SGHTA and CDR2 FQGTGA. The V gene end was trimmed by 2 bases and the J gene end by 8 bases; junction bases not matched to a gene: 12. CDR3 length: 16 residues. The CDR3 spells CASSLDGSSGGDEQFF. In nucleotides, the CDR3 is TGTGCCAGCAGCTTAGATGGGTCTAGCGGTGGCGATGAGCAGTTCTTC. Full variable domain (rest looked up from reference TRBV7-3 and TRBJ2-1): GAGVSQTPSNKVTEKGKYVELRCDPISGHTALYWYRQSLGQGPEFLIYFQGTGAADDSGLPNDRFFAVRPEGSVSTLKIQRTERGDSAVYLCASSLDGSSGGDEQFFGPGTRLTVL.

The chain is built from TRBV20-1 and TRBJ2-3, with 10 bases aligning to TRBD1. Germline lookup yields CDR1 DFQATT and CDR2 SNEGSKA (reference sequence). The CDR3 has 14 amino acids. After removal of 3 bases from V and 5 bases from J, the junction contained 5 bases not matched to a gene. CDR3 coding DNA: TGCAGTGCTAGCCAGACAGGGGGCATAGATACGCAGTATTTT. It is translated as CSASQTGGIDTQYF.

This clonotype was detected only a few times. The V and J genes are TRBV29-1 and TRBJ2-5, with D perhaps TRBD1 (5 bases). Trimming stripped 6 bases from V and 11 bases from J, with 19 bases between. The germline gives CDR1 SQVTM, CDR2 ANQGSEA. CDR3 length: 12 amino acids. CDR3 bases: TGCAGCGTGACAGACGGTCGGGTTGAGCAGTACTTC. Translation gives CSVTDGRVEQYF.

This clonotype has just one count. The chain combines TRBV28 with TRBJ1-5; TRBD1 agrees at 10 bases. The J segment lost 6 bases and the V segment lost 5 bases, leaving 7 bases of the junction unmatched. From germline, CDR1 is MDHEN and CDR2 SYDVKM. CDR3 length: 15 residues. CDR3 nucleotide sequence: TGTGCCAGCAGTAATGGACAGGGGGATATTCAGCCCCAGCATTTT. It codes for CASSNGQGDIQPQHF.

This clonotype has just a few counts. The chain combines TRBV29-1 with TRBJ2-1; D not certain. The V and J ends lost 3 bases and 9 bases respectively, with 12 bases between them. Per the germline V gene, CDR1 is SQVTM and CDR2 is ANQGSEA. The CDR3 length is 12 residues. The CDR3 is CSVEGPGPEQFF. CDR3 coding DNA: TGCAGCGTTGAGGGTCCAGGTCCTGAGCAGTTCTTC.

This clonotype was detected only once. This chain joins TRBV20-1 and TRBJ2-6; no definite D call. The V end lost 8 bases, the J end lost 0 bases, and 8 bases lay between the germline ends. Germline CDR1 DFQATT, CDR2 SNEGSKA (reference sequence). This CDR3 spans 13 amino acids. DNA for the CDR3: TGCAGTTTTGAGAGCTCTGGGGCCAACGTCCTGACTTTC. This encodes CSFESSGANVLTF.

The V call is TRBV6-5, the J call TRBJ1-2; possibly TRBD1 for D (6 bases). Germline-derived CDR1 and CDR2 are MNHEY and SVGAGI. Trimming removed 8 bases at V and 7 bases at J, with 20 bases between. The CDR3 has 14 residues. The CDR3 DNA follows: TGTGCCAGCTACGACAGGTCTCAGAGTGCTGGCTACACCTTC. Protein sequence: CASYDRSQSAGYTF.

V and J are TRBV10-3 and TRBJ1-5; a weak D match, TRBD1 (6 bases). Germline CDR1 reads ENHRY; CDR2 reads SYGVKD. Between the trimmed V and J ends, which lost 3 bases and 7 bases, there was a span of 13 bases. The CDR3 covers 14 residues. This CDR3 is CAISEGQGTQPQHF. The DNA for the CDR3 is TGTGCCATCAGTGAAGGCCAGGGGACCCAGCCCCAGCATTTT.

This clonotype appeared a few times. This chain links TRBV28 with TRBJ2-6; D is unresolved. V was trimmed by 3 bases and J by 0 bases, leaving 9 bases between them. This CDR3 is 16 amino acids long. The germline CDR1 and CDR2 sequences are MDHEN and SYDVKM. The CDR3 DNA reads as TGTGCCAGCAGTTTGATTCTAGGCTCTGGGGCCAACGTCCTGACTTTC. As protein: CASSLILGSGANVLTF. Supplemented by reference TRBV28 and TRBJ2-6, the full variable domain reads DVKVTQSSRYLVKRTGEKVFLECVQDMDHENMFWYRQDPGLGLRLIYFSYDVKMKEKGDIPEGYSVSREKKERFSLILESASTNQTSMYLCASSLILGSGANVLTFGAGSRLTVL.

The rearrangement uses TRBV5-6 and TRBJ1-1; D remains unclear. Germline-derived CDR1 and CDR2 are SGHDT and YYEEEE. The CDR3 is 14 residues long. V shed 0 bases and J shed 3 bases, with 9 bases lying between them. The CDR3 DNA sequence: TGTGCCAGCAGCTTGGAGCCGGGTGACACTGAAGCTTTCTTT. It specifies CASSLEPGDTEAFF.

This chain links TRBV10-3 with TRBJ2-1; 10 bases are a match to TRBD2. Germline CDR1 reads ENHRY; CDR2 reads SYGVKD. V lost 7 bases to trimming and J lost 6 bases; unmatched junction nucleotides: 3. The CDR3 has 13 amino acids. CDR3 residues: CAIKLAGRNEQFF. The CDR3 DNA is TGTGCCATCAAACTAGCGGGACGCAATGAGCAGTTCTTC.

V and J are TRBV6-2 or TRBV6-3 and TRBJ2-3; D not certain. Germline CDR1 and CDR2: MNHEY and SVGEGT. V was clipped by 2 bases and J by 6 bases, with 6 bases between them. This CDR3 contains 12 residues. The CDR3: CASSYTPDTQYF. Written as DNA, the CDR3 is TGTGCCAGCAGTTACACTCCTGATACGCAGTATTTT.